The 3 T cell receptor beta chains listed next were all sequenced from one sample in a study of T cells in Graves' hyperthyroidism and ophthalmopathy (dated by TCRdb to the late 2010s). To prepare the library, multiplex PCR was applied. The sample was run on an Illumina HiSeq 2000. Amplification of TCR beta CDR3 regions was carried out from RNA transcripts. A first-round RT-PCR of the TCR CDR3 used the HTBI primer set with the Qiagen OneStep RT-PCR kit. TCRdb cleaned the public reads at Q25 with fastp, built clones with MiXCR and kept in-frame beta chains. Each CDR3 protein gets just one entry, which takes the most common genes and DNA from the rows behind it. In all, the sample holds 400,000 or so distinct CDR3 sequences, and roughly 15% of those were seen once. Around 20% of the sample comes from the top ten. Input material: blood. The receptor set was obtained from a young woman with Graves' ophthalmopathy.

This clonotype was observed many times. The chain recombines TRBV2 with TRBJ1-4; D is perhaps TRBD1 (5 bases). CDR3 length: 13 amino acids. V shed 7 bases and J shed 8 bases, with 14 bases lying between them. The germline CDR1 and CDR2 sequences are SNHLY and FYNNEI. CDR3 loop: CASMRAGLEKLFF. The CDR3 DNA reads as TGTGCCAGCATGAGGGCAGGGCTAGAAAAACTGTTTTTT.

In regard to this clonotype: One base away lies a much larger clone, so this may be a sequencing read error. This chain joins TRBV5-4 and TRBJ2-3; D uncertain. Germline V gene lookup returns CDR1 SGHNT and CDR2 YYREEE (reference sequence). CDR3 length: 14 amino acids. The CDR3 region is CASSLERAPDMQYF. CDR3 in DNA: TGTGCCAGCAGCTTGGAAAGGGCCCCGGATATGCAGTATTTT.

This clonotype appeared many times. The CDR3 DNA reads TGTGCCAGCAGACTAGGACAGGGTAGCTCACCCCTCCACTTT. This encodes CASRLGQGSSPLHF. This rearrangement joins TRBV12-3 or TRBV12-4 to TRBJ1-6; 8 bases match TRBD1. Trimming at V came to 6 bases and at J to 10 bases, leaving 8 bases not matched to a gene. The CDR3 length is 14 residues.